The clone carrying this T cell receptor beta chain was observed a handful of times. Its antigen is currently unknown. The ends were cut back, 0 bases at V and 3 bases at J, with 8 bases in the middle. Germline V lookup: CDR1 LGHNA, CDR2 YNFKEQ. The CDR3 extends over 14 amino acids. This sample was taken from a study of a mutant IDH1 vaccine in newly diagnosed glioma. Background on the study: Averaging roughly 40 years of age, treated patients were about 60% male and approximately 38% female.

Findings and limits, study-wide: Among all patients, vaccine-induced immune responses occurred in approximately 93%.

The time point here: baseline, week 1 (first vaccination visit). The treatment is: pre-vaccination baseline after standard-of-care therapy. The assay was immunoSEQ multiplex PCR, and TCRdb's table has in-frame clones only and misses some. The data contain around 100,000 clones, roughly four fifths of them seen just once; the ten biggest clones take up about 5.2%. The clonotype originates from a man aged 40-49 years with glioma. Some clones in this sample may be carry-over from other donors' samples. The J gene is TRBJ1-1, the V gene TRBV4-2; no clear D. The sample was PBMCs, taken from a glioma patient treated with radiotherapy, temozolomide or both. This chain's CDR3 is CASSQDLADTEAFF. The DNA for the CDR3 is TGTGCCAGCAGCCAAGATTTAGCCGACACTGAAGCTTTCTTT.